The next 10 T cell receptor beta chains were all read from a single sample in a study of blood T cell repertoires in COVID-19. Only in-frame clones appear in the TCRdb table, and some are missing; sequencing was by immunoSEQ multiplex PCR. The sample carries tens of thousands of clones, roughly 85% recorded once. The sequencing input was peripheral blood. The receptors stem from a woman in her 70s with acute or convalescent COVID-19.

This chain uses TRBV7-2 with TRBJ1-1; 7 nucleotides agree with TRBD1. This CDR3 contains 12 residues. V lost 5 bases, J lost 7 bases, and 4 bases stayed unmatched. Per the germline V gene, CDR1 is SGHTA and CDR2 is FQGNSA. Here the CDR3 DNA reads TGTGCCAGCAGCCAGACAGGGTATGAAGCTTTCTTT. Protein: CASSQTGYEAFF.

This rearrangement joins TRBV7-2 to TRBJ1-2; TRBD1 matches 7 bases. Germline CDR1 and CDR2: SGHTA and FQGNSA. J was trimmed by 7 bases and V by 4 bases; bases with no gene match: 9. This CDR3 spans 14 amino acids. CDR3 protein: CASSSQNSGGGYTF. CDR3 in DNA: TGTGCCAGCAGCTCACAAAATTCAGGGGGTGGCTACACCTTC. The complete variable domain, with remaining parts taken from reference TRBV7-2 and TRBJ1-2, reads GAGVSQSPSNKVTEKGKDVELRCDPISGHTALYWYRQSLGQGLEFLIYFQGNSAPDKSGLPSDRFSAERTGGSVSTLTIQRTQQEDSAVYLCASSSQNSGGGYTFGSGTRLTVV.

The genes are TRBV9 and TRBJ1-3; no reliable D call. From germline, CDR1 is SGDLS and CDR2 YYNGEE. V gave up 2 bases and J gave up 0 bases, with 3 bases separating them. The CDR3 runs to 13 residues. In DNA form, the CDR3 reads TGTGCCAGCAGCGTTTACTCTGGAAACACCATATATTTT. The encoded protein is CASSVYSGNTIYF.

V is TRBV9 and J is TRBJ1-3; the match to TRBD1 covers 9 bases. The V gene end was trimmed by 0 bases and the J gene end by 2 bases; junction bases not matched to a gene: 3. In germline, CDR1 is SGDLS, CDR2 YYNGEE. The CDR3 consists of 16 residues. CDR3 residues: CASSVAGTGTGNTIYF. CDR3 coding DNA: TGTGCCAGCAGCGTAGCCGGGACAGGGACTGGAAACACCATATATTTT.

The chain uses TRBV5-3 and TRBJ2-1; perhaps TRBD1 as D (5 bases). TRBV5-3 is treated as an ORF (open reading frame) with a function not yet certain. There are 17 residues in the CDR3. V was pared by 0 bases and J by 3 bases, with 16 bases between. As DNA, the CDR3 is TGTGCCAGAAGCTTGGTAATGGACATAATTTACTACAATGAGCAGTTCTTC. It yields the protein CARSLVMDIIYYNEQFF.

V usage is TRBV7-9 and J usage is TRBJ1-4; tentatively, D is TRBD1 (5 bases). This CDR3 comprises 15 residues. Germline CDR1 and CDR2: SEHNR and FQNEAQ (reference sequence). Between the trimmed V and J ends, which lost 4 bases and 4 bases, there was a span of 13 bases. DNA of the CDR3: TGTGCCAGCAGCTCCATTGGGGGGTTTAATGAAAAACTGTTTTTT. It is translated as CASSSIGGFNEKLFF.

The V and J genes are TRBV6-1 and TRBJ1-2; TRBD1 matches at 7 bases. After removal of 2 bases from V and 8 bases from J, the junction contained 8 bases not matched to a gene. Per the germline V gene, CDR1 is MNHNS and CDR2 is SASEGT. The CDR3 length is 14 residues. The DNA of the CDR3 is TGTGCCAGCAGTGAAAACAGGGGCCTCAACGGCTACACCTTC. Encoded protein: CASSENRGLNGYTF.

This clone was observed a few times. This chain connects TRBV9 to TRBJ2-5, with 7 bases aligning to TRBD2. The length of the CDR3 is 19 residues. V was clipped by 0 bases and J by 5 bases; unmatched bases: 19. CDR1 is SGDLS, CDR2 YYNGEE, per germline. The CDR3 DNA follows: TGTGCCAGCAGCGTAGCCCCCGGGGGAATAGCGGGCGGTACGGAGACCCAGTACTTC. This gives the protein CASSVAPGGIAGGTETQYF.

The chain carries TRBV7-2 and TRBJ2-3; D is undetermined. The CDR3 sequence is 18 residues long. The V and J ends lost 2 bases and 1 base respectively, with 19 bases between them. CDR1 and CDR2 (germline): SGHTA, FQGNSA. CDR3 DNA: TGTGCCAGCAGCTTAACATCAACAGCAACACCGCGCACAGATACGCAGTATTTT. Translation: CASSLTSTATPRTDTQYF.

CDR3 bases: TGTGCCAGCAGCCCCGGGGGGGGCGCCCAATCGTACCAAGAGACCCAGTACTTC. Its translation: CASSPGGGAQSYQETQYF. This chain joins TRBV6-2 or TRBV6-3 and TRBJ2-5; TRBD2 matches at 8 bases. Per the germline V gene, CDR1 is MNHEY and CDR2 is SVGEGT. After removal of 6 bases from V and 0 bases from J, the junction contained 15 bases not matched to a gene. The CDR3 extends over 18 amino acids.